The entry that follows covers one TCR beta chain sequence. Its antigen is not known. These data are taken from a study of cytomegalovirus exposure and HLA in healthy donors. CDR1 is SNHLY, CDR2 FYNNEI, per germline. V lost 5 bases and J lost 3, with 7 bases in between. This CDR3 spans 12 amino acids. Data came from immunoSEQ multiplex PCR; TCRdb stores just in-frame clones and leaves some out. Here the sample spans roughly 130,000 clones, more than 80% being singletons. The donors belonged to the approximately 120-subject validation cohort, separate from the roughly 710-subject first cohort. General study points: The tendency of first-cohort TCR clusters to co-occur in the 90 to 150 validation repertoires was the finding of a later analysis. Researchers counted around 150 TCR beta chains as cytomegalovirus-associated.

This receptor was obtained from a woman in her twenties or thirties in good health and CMV-seropositive. The V call is TRBV2, the J call TRBJ2-5; D is unresolved. The sequencing sample was made of PBMCs. Written as DNA, the CDR3 is TGTGCCAGCAGTTATGTTGAAGAGACCCAGTACTTC. Translating gives CASSYVEETQYF.